Only a few counts were recorded for the clone carrying this T cell receptor beta chain. The antigen is not known. Germline CDR1 and CDR2: SGHKS and YYEKEE (reference sequence). V lost 1 base and J 2 bases, leaving 10 bases between the germline ends. The CDR3 is made up of 15 amino acids. The sample originates from a study of T-cell memory formation after mild COVID-19. General study findings and limits: The finding that pre-infection memory included some responding clones suggested that cross-reactive memory joined. Later expanders leaned toward CD4+, whereas clones contracting from day 15 to 85 were balanced CD4/CD8.

From 5'RACE with constant-segment primers came TCR alpha and TCR beta cDNA libraries that carried sample barcodes and UMIs. One entry per CDR3 protein, called by TCRdb with MiXCR from the 5' RACE reads. The table lists a few hundred thousand distinct CDR3 sequences, over 9.5% of them singletons, with roughly 3.2% in the top ten. This receptor was obtained from a man younger than 35 who had mild COVID-19 (a few samples of this study predate the infection). Cell type and time point are not known. The source material was PBMCs or a T cell subset sorted from them (not recorded which). This sequence joins TRBV5-5 and TRBJ1-5; D is unresolved. The CDR3 region is CASSLWAAGNQPQHF. Written as DNA, the CDR3 is TGTGCCAGCAGCTTGTGGGCGGCCGGCAATCAGCCCCAGCATTTT.